These 9 T cell receptor beta chains were all obtained from the same sample, sequenced in a study of glioma-infiltrating T cells after dendritic cell vaccination. Time point given: after dendritic cell vaccination, including at tumor progression/relapse. Measured with immunoSEQ multiplex PCR; TCRdb has only the in-frame clones, and not every one. The data hold approximately 50,000 clones, with about 84% observed a single time. The sequencing here drew on blood, taken after dendritic cell vaccination. The receptors stem from a human donor with glioblastoma.

The table lists this clone with a few counts. CDR3 nucleotides: TGTGCCAGCAGCGTAGCCACAGGGGCCATGAACACTGAAGCTTTCTTT. Its protein product is CASSVATGAMNTEAFF. This chain joins TRBV9 and TRBJ1-1; TRBD1 matches 7 bases. CDR1 and CDR2 (germline): SGDLS, YYNGEE. Losses at the gene ends were 0 bases for V and 0 bases for J; bases not matched to a gene: 5. The CDR3 loop spans 16 amino acids.

The chain employs TRBV7-2 and TRBJ2-5; D is unclear. The CDR3 is made up of 14 amino acids. Germline V gene data show CDR1 as SGHTA and CDR2 as FQGNSA. V lost 5 bases, J lost 4 bases, and 14 bases lay in between. This CDR3 reads CASSRVLLRETQYF. The CDR3, as DNA: TGTGCCAGCAGCCGGGTCCTCCTGCGAGAGACCCAGTACTTC.

V usage is TRBV5-1 and J usage is TRBJ2-2, with D possibly TRBD1 on 6 matching bases. Germline CDR1 is SGHRS and CDR2 is YFSETQ. The CDR3 runs 16 residues. V dropped 1 base and J dropped 6 bases, with 16 bases sitting between them. In DNA, the CDR3 is TGCGCCAGCAGCTTGACAACCGACAGGTCGGCCGGGGAGCTGTTTTTT. Translated, it gives CASSLTTDRSAGELFF.

J is TRBJ2-3 and V is TRBV7-9, with D possibly TRBD2 on 5 matching bases. CDR3 length equals 15 residues. V lost 6 bases, J lost 4 bases, and 17 bases lay in between. In germline, CDR1 is SEHNR, CDR2 FQNEAQ (reference sequence). CDR3 sequence reads: CASRPTSAGSDTQYF. DNA of the CDR3: TGTGCCAGCAGACCTACTAGTGCCGGGTCAGATACGCAGTATTTT. Using reference TRBV7-9 and TRBJ2-3 for the parts outside the CDR3, the full variable domain is DTGVSQNPRHKITKRGQNVTFRCDPISEHNRLYWYRQTLGQGPEFLTYFQNEAQLEKSRLLSDRFSAERPKGSFSTLEIQRTEQGDSAMYLCASRPTSAGSDTQYFGPGTRLTVL.

This chain joins TRBV5-1 and TRBJ1-6; the D is unclear. The CDR3 sequence is 13 residues long. Trimming stripped 0 bases from V and 7 bases from J, with 5 bases between. CDR1 SGHRS and CDR2 YFSETQ come from the germline V gene. The CDR3 DNA follows: TGCGCCAGCAGCTTGGTTCGGAATTCACCCCTCCACTTT. Translating gives CASSLVRNSPLHF.

The chain recombines TRBV11-2 with TRBJ2-7; weak D call: TRBD2 (6 bases). Germline V gene data show CDR1 as SGHAT and CDR2 as FQNNGV. The CDR3 length is 14 residues. Trimming removed 3 bases from V and 6 bases from J, with 15 bases in between. CDR3: CASSLGRGGREQYF. The CDR3 region has the DNA TGTGCCAGCAGCTTGGGGCGGGGAGGTCGCGAGCAGTACTTC.

The chain couples TRBV13 to TRBJ2-5, with D tentatively TRBD2 (6 bases). Germline CDR1 reads PRHDT; CDR2 reads FYEKMQ (reference sequence). CDR3 length: 15 residues. V was clipped by 2 bases and J by 1 base, with 11 bases between them. The CDR3 is CASSLYGGGQETQYF. The CDR3 DNA is TGTGCCAGCAGCTTATACGGGGGAGGCCAAGAGACCCAGTACTTC.

This chain connects TRBV6-1 to TRBJ1-2; a weak D match, TRBD1 (6 bases). Per the germline V gene, CDR1 is MNHNS and CDR2 is SASEGT. CDR3 length: 15 amino acids. V was clipped by 9 bases and J by 0 bases, with 17 bases between them. This chain's CDR3 is CASSGRGGANYGYTF. DNA for the CDR3: TGTGCCAGTTCGGGAAGGGGGGGAGCTAACTATGGCTACACCTTC.

The CDR3 region is CASRSGLSITDTQYF. The CDR3 DNA is TGTGCCAGCAGGTCGGGACTATCGATCACAGATACGCAGTATTTT. The V gene is TRBV6-5, the J gene TRBJ2-3, with 7 bases identical to TRBD2. This CDR3 has 15 amino acids. Germline CDR1 reads MNHEY; CDR2 reads SVGAGI. V was pared by 6 bases and J by 2 bases, with 8 bases of the junction left unmatched.